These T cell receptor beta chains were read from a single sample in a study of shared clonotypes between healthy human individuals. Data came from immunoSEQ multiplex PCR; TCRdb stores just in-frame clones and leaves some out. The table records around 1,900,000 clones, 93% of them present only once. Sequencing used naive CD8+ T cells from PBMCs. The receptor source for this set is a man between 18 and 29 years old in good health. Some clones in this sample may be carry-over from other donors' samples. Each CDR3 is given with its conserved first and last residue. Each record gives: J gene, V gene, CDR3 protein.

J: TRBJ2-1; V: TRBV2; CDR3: CASSEWNRDEQFF
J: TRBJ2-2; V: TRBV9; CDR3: CASSGNHRDYTGELFF
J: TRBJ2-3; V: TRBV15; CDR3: CATSRDIREDPTDTQYF
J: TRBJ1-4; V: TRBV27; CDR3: CASSWGTGLNEKLFF
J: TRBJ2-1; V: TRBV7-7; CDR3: CASSPLAGGPDNEQFF
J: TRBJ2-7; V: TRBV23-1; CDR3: CATPGTGQNDEQYF
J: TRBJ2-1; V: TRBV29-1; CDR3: CSVEDRPVGRNEQFF
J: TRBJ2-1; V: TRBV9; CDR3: CASSAWTGRNEQFF
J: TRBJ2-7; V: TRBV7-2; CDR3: CASSQGTVVGYEQYF
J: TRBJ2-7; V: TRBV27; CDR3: CASSPYLGEQYF
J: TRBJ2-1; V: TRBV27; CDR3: CASSLIGSYNEQFF
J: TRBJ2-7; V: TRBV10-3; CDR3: CAISDRDQTYEQYF
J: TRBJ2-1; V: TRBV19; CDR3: CASSSRTSGYYNEQFF
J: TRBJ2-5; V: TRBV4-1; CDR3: CASSQVGGETQYF
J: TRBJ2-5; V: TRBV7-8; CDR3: CASSLEIGETQYF
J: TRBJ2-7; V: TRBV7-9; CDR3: CASSPRIASYEQYF
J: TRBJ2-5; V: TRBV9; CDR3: CASSVGTGGLETQYF
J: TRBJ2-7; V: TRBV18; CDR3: CASSPQGALYEQYF
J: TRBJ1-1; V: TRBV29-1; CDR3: CRNRGCRENTEAFF
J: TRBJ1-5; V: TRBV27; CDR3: CASGVGNQPQHF
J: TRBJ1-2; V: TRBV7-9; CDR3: CASSSDRDYYGYTF
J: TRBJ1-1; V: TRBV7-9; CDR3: CASSLGGTGDTEAFF
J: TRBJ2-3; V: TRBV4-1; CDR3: CASSQTESGGTDTQYF
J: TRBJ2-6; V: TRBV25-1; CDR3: CASSEQGFGANVLTF
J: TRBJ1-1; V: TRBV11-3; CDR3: CASSQTGRGTEAFF
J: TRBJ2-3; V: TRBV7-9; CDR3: CASSLAAPVDTQYF
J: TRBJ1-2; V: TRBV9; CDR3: CASSAPLTANYGYTF
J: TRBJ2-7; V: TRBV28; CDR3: CASGSPGNTYEQYF
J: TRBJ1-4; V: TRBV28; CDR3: CASSIGPWGAGDEKLFF
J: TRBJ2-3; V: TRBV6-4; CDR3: CASSKVAGGPTDTQYF
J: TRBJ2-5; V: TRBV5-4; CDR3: CASSSLGGLSLYQETQYF
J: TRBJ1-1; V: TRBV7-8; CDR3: CASSAGQGFTEAFF
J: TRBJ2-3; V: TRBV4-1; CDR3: CASSQSPLTGTSTSTDTQYF
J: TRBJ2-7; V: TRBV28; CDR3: CASSVAGSSYEQYF
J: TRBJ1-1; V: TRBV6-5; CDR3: CASSPRGAEAFF
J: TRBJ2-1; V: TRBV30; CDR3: CAWGSGLAGAYNEQFF
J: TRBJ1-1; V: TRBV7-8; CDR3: CASSLGRVNTEAFF
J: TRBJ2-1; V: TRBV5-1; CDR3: CASSLEVSKGHNEQFF
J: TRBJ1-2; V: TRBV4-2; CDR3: CASSQDQSGNYGYTF
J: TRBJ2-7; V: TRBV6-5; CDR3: CASGVPGVSYEQYF
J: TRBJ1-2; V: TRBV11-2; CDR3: CASASSRDRGSYGYTF
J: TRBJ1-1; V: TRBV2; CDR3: CASSGSETGTEAFF
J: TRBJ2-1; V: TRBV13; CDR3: CASSPTGQGGKNEQFF
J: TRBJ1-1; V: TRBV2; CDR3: CASSDSPEAFF
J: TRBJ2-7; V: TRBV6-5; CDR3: CASSPRAAYEQYF
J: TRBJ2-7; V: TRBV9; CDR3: CASSVGAGSYEQYF
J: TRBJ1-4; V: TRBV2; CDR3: CASSGASSVEKLFF
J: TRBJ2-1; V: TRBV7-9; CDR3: CASSEGQGSYNEQFF
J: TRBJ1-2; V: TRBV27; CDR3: CASRTGTGGDYGYTF
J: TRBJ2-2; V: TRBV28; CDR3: CASGPAGDTGELFF
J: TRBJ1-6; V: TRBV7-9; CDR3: CASSSGGGNSPLHF
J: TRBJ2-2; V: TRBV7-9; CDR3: CASSPSIGLLNTGELFF
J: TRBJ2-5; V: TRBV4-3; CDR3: CASSPWTGSEETQYF
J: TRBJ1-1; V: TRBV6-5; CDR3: CASHPMQGNTEAFF
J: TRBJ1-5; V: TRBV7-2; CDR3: CASSLANRVGSRVYQPQHF